This TCR beta chain was recorded in a study of cytomegalovirus exposure and HLA in healthy donors. PCR primers comprised 60 Vbeta and 13 Jbeta primers. Data came from immunoSEQ multiplex PCR; TCRdb stores just in-frame clones and leaves some out. The table has around 230,000 clones, 75% to 80% seen once. The CDR3 length is 14 residues. The V end lost 6 bases, the J end lost 3 bases, and 16 bases lay between the germline ends. Germline CDR1 reads SGHRS; CDR2 reads YFSETQ. The chain couples TRBV5-1 to TRBJ2-7; D is possibly TRBD1 (6 bases). The sequenced material came from PBMCs. This receptor was taken from a male donor in good health and CMV-seronegative. The CDR3 loop is CASNRDNQNYEQYF. CDR3 nucleotide sequence: TGCGCCAGCAACCGGGACAATCAAAACTACGAGCAGTACTTC.